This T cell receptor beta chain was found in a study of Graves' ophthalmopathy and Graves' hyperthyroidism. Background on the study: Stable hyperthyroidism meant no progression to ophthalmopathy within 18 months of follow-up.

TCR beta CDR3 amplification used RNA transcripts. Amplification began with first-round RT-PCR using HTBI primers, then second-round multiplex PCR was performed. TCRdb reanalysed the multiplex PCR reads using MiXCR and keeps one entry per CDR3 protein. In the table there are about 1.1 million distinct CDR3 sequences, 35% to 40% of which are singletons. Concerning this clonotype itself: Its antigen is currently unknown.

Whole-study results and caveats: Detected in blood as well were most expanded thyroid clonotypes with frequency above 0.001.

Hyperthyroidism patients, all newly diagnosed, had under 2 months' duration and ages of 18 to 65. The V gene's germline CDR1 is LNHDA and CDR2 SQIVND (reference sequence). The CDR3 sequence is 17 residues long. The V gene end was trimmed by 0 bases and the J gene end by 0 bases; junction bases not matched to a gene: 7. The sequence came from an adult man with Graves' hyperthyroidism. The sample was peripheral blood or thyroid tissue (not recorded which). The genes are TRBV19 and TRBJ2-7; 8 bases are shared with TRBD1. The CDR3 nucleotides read TGTGCCAGTAGTATAGATCTTCCCGGGACAGGCTCCTACGAGCAGTACTTC. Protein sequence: CASSIDLPGTGSYEQYF.